This T cell receptor (beta chain) was profiled in a study of a mutant IDH1 vaccine in newly diagnosed glioma. Looking at the study overall: Patients' prior therapy spanned radiotherapy, temozolomide, or both; most underwent both. Findings and limits, study-wide: Vaccine-induced immune responses occurred in 93.3% of patients.

As for this clone: Its antigen is currently unknown.

The junction had 3 bases not matched to a gene; V was cut back by 4 bases and J by 2 bases. The CDR3 extends over 16 amino acids. Germline-derived CDR1 and CDR2 are MGHRA and YSYEKL. The time point denotes: baseline, week 1 (first vaccination visit). The treatment here: pre-vaccination baseline after standard-of-care therapy. Donors had new WHO grade 3 or 4 IDH1-mutant, ATRX-lost astrocytomas. Sequenced by immunoSEQ multiplex PCR; TCRdb stores in-frame clones only, minus some. The repertoire holds tens of thousands of clones, with more than 65% as singletons. The receptor was derived from a man aged 25-45 years with glioma. The sample in question was PBMCs, obtained from a glioma patient treated with radiotherapy, temozolomide or both. The V and J genes are TRBV4-1 and TRBJ2-3; TRBD2 aligns across 13 bases. For the CDR3, the DNA is TGCGCCAGCAGCCGACTAGCGGGGGGCCCCACAGATACGCAGTATTTT. Its translation: CASSRLAGGPTDTQYF.